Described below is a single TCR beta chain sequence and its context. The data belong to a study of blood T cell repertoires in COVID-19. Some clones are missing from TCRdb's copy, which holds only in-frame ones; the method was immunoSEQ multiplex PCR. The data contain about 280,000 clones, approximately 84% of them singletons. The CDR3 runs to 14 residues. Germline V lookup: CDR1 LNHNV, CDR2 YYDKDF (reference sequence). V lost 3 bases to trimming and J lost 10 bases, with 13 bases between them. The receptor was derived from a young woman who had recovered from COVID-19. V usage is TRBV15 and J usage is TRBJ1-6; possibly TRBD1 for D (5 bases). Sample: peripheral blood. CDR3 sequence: CATSRERGGSPLHF. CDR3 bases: TGTGCCACCAGCAGGGAGAGGGGAGGATCACCCCTCCACTTT.